The 20 T cell receptor beta chains given below trace back to one sample, sequenced in a study of blood T cell repertoires in COVID-19. Sequencing used immunoSEQ multiplex PCR; TCRdb keeps in-frame clones, though not all of them. The table lists about 180,000 clones, 80% of them singletons. Sequencing used peripheral blood. The receptors were gathered from an older man with active or convalescent COVID-19.

This clone was seen only once. V gene TRBV7-2 combines with J gene TRBJ1-3; 7 positions match TRBD1. Looked up from germline, CDR1 is SGHTA and CDR2 is FQGNSA. After removal of 3 bases from V and 0 bases from J, the junction contained 8 bases not matched to a gene. This CDR3 has 17 residues. The CDR3 reads CASSLNFGTDSGNTIYF. The CDR3 region has the DNA TGTGCCAGCAGCTTGAATTTTGGGACAGACTCTGGAAACACCATATATTTT.

The J gene is TRBJ1-1, the V gene TRBV18; the D is unclear. Germline CDR1 KGHSH, CDR2 LQKENI. The V gene lost 2 bases and the J gene lost 3 bases, with 19 bases spanning the gap. This CDR3 comprises 17 residues. The CDR3 bases are TGTGCCAGCTCACCAAGTCTATTACTCCGGGGTGACACTGAAGCTTTCTTT. Protein product: CASSPSLLLRGDTEAFF.

The chain couples TRBV15 to TRBJ1-2; 10 bases fit TRBD1. The CDR3 length is 14 residues. The germline V gene has CDR1 LNHNV and CDR2 YYDKDF (reference sequence). Losses at the gene ends were 0 bases for V and 6 bases for J; bases not matched to a gene: 1. The CDR3 is CATSREGTGDGYTF. The DNA of the CDR3 is TGTGCCACCAGCAGAGAGGGGACAGGGGATGGCTACACCTTC. Looking up the rest from reference TRBV15 and TRBJ1-2 gives the full variable domain: DAMVIQNPRYQVTQFGKPVTLSCSQTLNHNVMYWYQQKSSQAPKLLFHYYDKDFNNEADTPDNFQSRRPNTSFCFLDIRSPGLGDTAMYLCATSREGTGDGYTFGSGTRLTVV.

This clone was seen only once. The rearrangement uses TRBV11-2 and TRBJ1-2; D not resolved. The ends were cut back, 5 bases at V and 3 bases at J, with 10 bases in the middle. The CDR3 loop spans 13 amino acids. Per germline, CDR1 SGHAT and CDR2 FQNNGV. The CDR3 reads CASSPEVYYGYTF. CDR3 sequence (DNA): TGTGCCAGCAGCCCAGAAGTCTACTATGGCTACACCTTC.

This chain joins TRBV19 and TRBJ2-1; TRBD1 might be the D (6 bases). CDR3 length: 12 amino acids. V lost 5 bases to trimming and J lost 12 bases, with 14 bases between them. The germline gives CDR1 LNHDA, CDR2 SQIVND (reference sequence). CDR3 region: CASSLIQGPQFF. The CDR3 nucleotides read TGTGCCAGTAGTCTCATCCAGGGGCCGCAGTTCTTC.

The rearrangement uses TRBV7-6 and TRBJ2-7, with 8 bases aligning to TRBD1. The V gene end was trimmed by 6 bases and the J gene end by 1 base; junction bases not matched to a gene: 11. The CDR3 contains 16 residues. In germline, CDR1 is SGHVS, CDR2 FNYEAQ. CDR3 protein: CASSKTRDRPSYEQYF. CDR3 nucleotides: TGTGCCAGCAGTAAGACCCGGGACAGGCCTTCCTACGAGCAGTACTTC.

In its sample, this clone was seen once. The CDR3, as DNA: TGTGCCAGCAGTTACTCGGAGACTAGCGGGAACATTCAGTACTTC. Translated, it gives CASSYSETSGNIQYF. This chain links TRBV6-7 with TRBJ2-4, with 10 bases aligning to TRBD2. TRBV6-7 is sorted into the ORF group, with uncertain function. V dropped 0 bases and J dropped 7; count of bases not matched to a gene: 3. This CDR3 is 15 amino acids long.

The chain has TRBV19 and TRBJ1-4; D remains unclear. Trimming cost V 5 bases and J 4 bases, with 8 bases left between them. This CDR3 region has 13 residues. Germline-derived CDR1 and CDR2 are LNHDA and SQIVND (reference sequence). DNA for the CDR3: TGTGCCAGTAGTGAGGTGATTAATGAAAAACTGTTTTTT. Translated: CASSEVINEKLFF.

The chain recombines TRBV7-9 with TRBJ1-2; D is ambiguous. Germline V lookup: CDR1 SEHNR, CDR2 FQNEAQ (reference sequence). V was clipped by 3 bases and J by 7 bases, with 12 bases between them. CDR3 size: 13 residues. The CDR3: CASSFDIDGGYTF. The CDR3 DNA sequence: TGTGCCAGCAGCTTCGACATTGATGGTGGCTACACCTTC.

The count of this clone is one. The chain employs TRBV19 and TRBJ1-6, with D unresolved. The CDR3 length is 14 residues. Germline CDR1 is LNHDA and CDR2 is SQIVND (reference sequence). V was pared by 7 bases and J by 7 bases, with 14 bases between. The CDR3 region has the DNA TGTGCCAGTAAACCGAGAAATGAAAATTCACCCCTCCACTTT. It specifies CASKPRNENSPLHF.

The chain combines TRBV14 with TRBJ1-6, with D possibly being TRBD1 (5 bases). V was trimmed by 4 bases and J by 11 bases, leaving 12 bases between them. This CDR3 is 13 amino acids long. CDR1 and CDR2 (germline): SGHDN, FVKESK. The CDR3, as DNA: TGTGCCAGCAGCCCCGGCGGGGGAGCACCCCTCCACTTT. Translating gives CASSPGGGAPLHF.

The chain employs TRBV5-4 and TRBJ2-1, with D perhaps TRBD1 (6 bases). This CDR3 spans 12 amino acids. The germline V and J ends were trimmed by 3 bases and 8 bases, with 9 bases remaining between them. Germline lookup yields CDR1 SGHNT and CDR2 YYREEE (reference sequence). The CDR3 region is CASSSGTYEQFF. CDR3 DNA sequence: TGTGCCAGCAGCTCTGGGACATATGAGCAGTTCTTC.

The rearrangement uses TRBV30 and TRBJ2-7; 13 bases map to TRBD2. The CDR3 runs to 13 residues. The V gene's germline CDR1 is GTSNPN and CDR2 SVGIG (reference sequence). Trimming cost V 8 bases and J 5 bases; bases outside gene matches: 6. The CDR3 DNA is TGTGCCGGAGGGACTAGCGGGGCCCACGAGCAGTACTTC. Translation gives CAGGTSGAHEQYF.

The V call is TRBV28, the J call TRBJ1-1; D uncertain. Trimming took 6 bases from V and 0 from J, leaving 8 bases between them. CDR1 MDHEN and CDR2 SYDVKM come from the germline V gene. CDR3 length: 13 residues. The CDR3 is CASSLNMNTEAFF. CDR3 in DNA: TGTGCCAGCAGCTTAAACATGAACACTGAAGCTTTCTTT.

This clone appeared many times. V usage is TRBV6-6 and J usage is TRBJ2-7, with 7 positions matching TRBD2. After removal of 4 bases from V and 2 bases from J, the junction contained 8 bases not matched to a gene. The V gene's germline CDR1 is MNHNY and CDR2 SVGAGI (reference sequence). CDR3 length: 15 amino acids. The CDR3 DNA sequence: TGTGCCAGCAGTTCCCAGCGGGACCACCCCTACGAGCAGTACTTC. Translated: CASSSQRDHPYEQYF.

The chain combines TRBV5-1 with TRBJ2-1; 9 nucleotides align to TRBD1. The junction had 6 bases not matched to a gene; V was cut back by 4 bases and J by 4 bases. CDR1 SGHRS and CDR2 YFSETQ come from the germline V gene. CDR3 size: 15 residues. CDR3: CASSKGQGVYNEQFF. CDR3 coding DNA: TGCGCCAGCAGCAAGGGACAGGGCGTATACAATGAGCAGTTCTTC.

This sequence joins TRBV3-1 (or the pseudogene TRBV3-2) and TRBJ2-1; maybe TRBD1 (5 bases). The V gene's germline CDR1 is LGHDT and CDR2 YNNKEL (reference sequence). V lost 7 bases to trimming and J lost 6 bases, with 13 bases between them. The CDR3 covers 13 residues. CDR3 region: CASTRQGTNEQFF. As DNA, the CDR3 is TGTGCCAGCACCCGTCAGGGAACCAATGAGCAGTTCTTC.

This rearrangement joins TRBV4-1 to TRBJ2-7; D is possibly TRBD1 (5 bases). The CDR3 spans 14 residues. From germline, CDR1 is MGHRA and CDR2 YSYEKL. The germline V and J ends were trimmed by 0 bases and 2 bases, with 8 bases remaining between them. The chain's CDR3 is CASSQETGAYEQYF. DNA of the CDR3: TGCGCCAGCAGCCAAGAAACAGGAGCCTACGAGCAGTACTTC.

This clone was counted only a few times. V usage is TRBV29-1 and J usage is TRBJ2-5; D might be TRBD2 (5 bases). Looked up from germline, CDR1 is SQVTM and CDR2 is ANQGSEA. The CDR3 spans 14 residues. Trimming pared 4 bases from V and 4 bases from J, leaving 16 bases between. The CDR3 DNA reads TGCAGCGTTGTAGTTTCCGGGGTCGGAGAGACCCAGTACTTC. Protein: CSVVVSGVGETQYF. The full variable domain, rest sourced from reference TRBV29-1 and TRBJ2-5, is SAVISQKPSRDICQRGTSLTIQCQVDSQVTMMFWYRQQPGQSLTLIATANQGSEATYESGFVIDKFPISRPNLTFSTLTVSNMSPEDSSIYLCSVVVSGVGETQYFGPGTRLLVL.

This sequence joins TRBV27 and TRBJ1-4; 8 nucleotides line up with TRBD1. V lost 2 bases to trimming and J lost 3 bases; unmatched junction nucleotides: 5. Germline CDR1 is MNHEY and CDR2 is SMNVEV (reference sequence). The CDR3 is 16 residues long. CDR3 in DNA: TGTGCCAGCAGTTTAAGGAGCAGGGGGCCTAATGAAAAACTGTTTTTT. It yields the protein CASSLRSRGPNEKLFF.